A single sample is the source of the 12 T cell receptor beta chains below, sequenced in a study of blood T cells in healthy people across ages. A second PCR of about 6 to 12 cycles used a sample-barcoded 5' primer and a J-beta primer mix. TCRdb itself ran the 5' RACE reads through MiXCR, one entry per CDR3 protein. The sample includes approximately 940,000 distinct CDR3 sequences, roughly 43% of them seen just once. The sample was blood. Source of these receptors: a man aged 25-40 years in good health.

The rearrangement links TRBV7-2 to TRBJ2-7, with 11 bases fitting TRBD2. The J call is doubtful: the DNA matches TRBJ2-5 better. The germline V gene encodes CDR1 SGHTA and CDR2 FQGNSA. This CDR3 has 14 amino acids. The CDR3 sequence is CASNSGLAGETQYF. The CDR3, as DNA: TGTGCCAGCAACTCTGGACTAGCGGGAGAGACCCAGTACTTC.

The V call is TRBV28, the J call TRBJ1-4, with D unresolved. V was pared by 5 bases and J by 6 bases, with 7 bases between. In germline, CDR1 is MDHEN, CDR2 SYDVKM. The CDR3 is 12 residues long. The CDR3 sequence: CASSIPDEKLFF. Here the CDR3 DNA reads TGTGCCAGCAGTATCCCTGATGAAAAACTGTTTTTT.

This clonotype appeared a few times. J is TRBJ1-6 and V is TRBV5-1; D is uncertain. This CDR3 contains 14 residues. Germline V CDR1 and CDR2: SGHRS, YFSETQ. V dropped 5 bases and J dropped 5 bases, with 11 bases sitting between them. In DNA, the CDR3 is TGCGCCAGCAGGGCCCGGGATAATAATTCACCCCTCCACTTT. It codes for CASRARDNNSPLHF.

The J gene is TRBJ2-3, the V gene TRBV9; the D gene is possibly TRBD2 (6 bases). In germline, CDR1 is SGDLS, CDR2 YYNGEE. V was clipped by 0 bases and J by 4 bases, with 12 bases between them. CDR3 length: 15 residues. CDR3 in amino acids: CASSVVAGRSDTQYF. In DNA, the CDR3 is TGTGCCAGCAGCGTAGTGGCGGGGAGGTCAGATACGCAGTATTTT. Full variable domain (missing parts from reference TRBV9 and TRBJ2-3): DSGVTQTPKHLITATGQRVTLRCSPRSGDLSVYWYQQSLDQGLQFLIQYYNGEERAKGNILERFSAQQFPDLHSELNLSSLELGDSALYFCASSVVAGRSDTQYFGPGTRLTVL.

The chain recombines TRBV12-3 or TRBV12-4 with TRBJ2-3; D is perhaps TRBD2 (7 bases). This CDR3 contains 17 residues. V lost 3 bases to trimming and J lost 3 bases, with 19 bases between them. CDR3 DNA sequence: TGTGCCAGCAGTTTGGGGGGGCCAGGGCGAAGGACAGATACGCAGTATTTT. Protein: CASSLGGPGRRTDTQYF.

In its sample, this clonotype was seen a few times. The J gene is TRBJ1-2, the V gene TRBV6-5, with 8 bases matching TRBD1. With 6 bases clipped from V and 6 bases from J, the junction kept 6 bases outside the gene matches. Germline assignment: CDR1 MNHEY and CDR2 SVGAGI. The CDR3 consists of 13 residues. The CDR3 coding sequence is TGTGCCAGCAGGCAAGGGACAGGAAATGGCTACACCTTC. It is translated as CASRQGTGNGYTF.

Here the CDR3 reads CASSVASAQYF. The CDR3, as DNA: TGTGCCAGCAGTGTTGCGTCAGCGCAGTATTTT. The chain is built from TRBV2 and TRBJ2-3; D gene ambiguous. The CDR3 length is 11 residues. The ends were cut back, 4 bases at V and 10 bases at J, with 9 bases in the middle. Germline CDR1 reads SNHLY; CDR2 reads FYNNEI.

The table lists this clonotype with a few counts. The V gene is TRBV7-2, the J gene TRBJ1-5; tentatively, D is TRBD1 (5 bases). CDR3 size: 16 residues. The ends were cut back, 5 bases at V and 6 bases at J, with 20 bases in the middle. CDR1 and CDR2 from the germline V gene are SGHTA and FQGNSA. The CDR3 nucleotides read TGTGCCAGCAGCCCGGGGGGTAAGCAGGGACGTCAGCCCCAGCATTTT. Protein: CASSPGGKQGRQPQHF.

The V and J genes are TRBV12-3 or TRBV12-4 and TRBJ1-5; D remains unclear. Trimming took 3 bases from V and 6 from J, leaving 6 bases between them. The CDR3 contains 12 residues. The CDR3 DNA is TGTGCCAGCAGTTTTCTGGGTCAGCCCCAGCATTTT. Residues: CASSFLGQPQHF.

The J gene is TRBJ2-4, the V gene TRBV11-2; tentatively, D is TRBD2 (5 bases). The germline V gene has CDR1 SGHAT and CDR2 FQNNGV. Trimming left V 5 bases short and J 3 bases short, with 20 bases between. The CDR3 contains 17 residues. The CDR3 is CASSPPDSDLDKNIQYF. CDR3 nucleotide sequence: TGTGCCAGCAGCCCCCCGGACTCTGATCTGGACAAAAACATTCAGTACTTC.

The sample holds a few counts of this clonotype. This chain joins TRBV30 and TRBJ2-7; 8 bases line up with TRBD1. Per germline, CDR1 GTSNPN and CDR2 SVGIG (reference sequence). The V and J ends lost 4 bases and 5 bases, in that order; junction bases with no gene match: 10. This CDR3 has 14 amino acids. In DNA form, the CDR3 reads TGTGCCTGGACGGATGGCAGGGGGCTCAACGAGCAGTACTTC. Its protein product is CAWTDGRGLNEQYF.

In DNA, the CDR3 is TGTGCCAGCAGCGCCAGGACAGGGAATGAGCAGTTCTTC. This gives the protein CASSARTGNEQFF. The chain carries TRBV11-3 and TRBJ2-1; TRBD1 agrees at 8 bases. V trimming: 5 bases; J trimming: 7 bases; junction bases outside the gene matches: 4. Per germline, CDR1 SGHNT and CDR2 YENEEA. CDR3 length: 13 residues.